One and the same sample provided the 14 T cell receptor beta chains below, sequenced in a study of blood T cell repertoires in COVID-19. Measured with immunoSEQ multiplex PCR; TCRdb has only the in-frame clones, and not every one. The repertoire holds 280,000 or so clones, with approximately 85% as singletons. Sequencing was carried out using peripheral blood. Source of these receptors: a human donor in a cohort sampled during active COVID-19.

This clone was detected a few times. The chain is built from TRBV7-2 and TRBJ2-1; 12 bases are a match to TRBD2. V lost 5 bases to trimming and J lost 10 bases; unmatched junction nucleotides: 12. Germline loops: CDR1 SGHTA, CDR2 FQGNSA. This CDR3 contains 16 residues. The CDR3 DNA is TGTGCCAGCAGCGTCGGACTAGCGGGACCGCCCCGGGAGCAGTTCTTC. Its protein is CASSVGLAGPPREQFF.

The CDR3 bases are TGTGCCAGCAGCCCTTCACGACTAGCGGGAGGAGGGCGCTACGAGCAGTACTTC. It yields the protein CASSPSRLAGGGRYEQYF. The chain employs TRBV14 and TRBJ2-7; TRBD2 matches 13 bases. Germline CDR1 is SGHDN and CDR2 is FVKESK. The ends lost 4 bases at V and 3 bases at J; junction bases unmatched: 12. This CDR3 spans 18 amino acids.

This clone was picked up a small number of times. The CDR3 region is CASSFGQGRPEAFF. The CDR3 nucleotides read TGTGCCAGCAGCTTCGGACAGGGCCGTCCTGAAGCTTTCTTT. J is TRBJ1-1 and V is TRBV7-9; TRBD1 matches at 8 bases. Germline V gene sequence: CDR1 SEHNR, CDR2 FQNEAQ (reference sequence). This CDR3 spans 14 amino acids. With V trimmed by 3 bases and J by 6 bases, 6 bases remained unmatched.

The rearrangement joins TRBV7-9 to TRBJ2-5; weak D call: TRBD1 (6 bases). CDR3 length: 16 amino acids. Germline CDR1 reads SEHNR; CDR2 reads FQNEAQ (reference sequence). Trimming took off 5 bases at V and 4 bases at J, with 20 bases between the two ends. CDR3 in DNA: TGTGCCAGCAGCCATGTAGGGCAGGGGACACGAGAGACCCAGTACTTC. Residues: CASSHVGQGTRETQYF.

This clone came up many times. The chain links TRBV5-6 to TRBJ2-7; TRBD2 matches 9 bases. V lost 0 bases to trimming and J lost 2 bases; unmatched junction nucleotides: 9. Looked up from germline, CDR1 is SGHDT and CDR2 is YYEEEE. CDR3 length: 17 amino acids. This CDR3 reads CASSLGPWGGRAYEQYF. The CDR3 nucleotides are TGTGCCAGCAGCTTGGGCCCCTGGGGCGGGAGGGCCTACGAGCAGTACTTC.

This clone was seen a handful of times. The genes are TRBV6-5 and TRBJ1-4; 7 bases are shared with TRBD1. With V trimmed by 6 bases and J by 8 bases, 6 bases remained unmatched. Germline CDR1 reads MNHEY; CDR2 reads SVGAGI. This CDR3 region has 13 residues. This CDR3 is CASRTGPGEKLFF. In nucleotides, the CDR3 is TGTGCCAGCAGGACAGGGCCTGGAGAAAAACTGTTTTTT.

The gene calls are TRBV18 and TRBJ1-6, with D unresolved. The V end was cut by 1 base, the J end by 6 bases, with 10 bases between. The germline V gene encodes CDR1 KGHSH and CDR2 LQKENI. The CDR3 sequence is 15 residues long. The CDR3 nucleotides read TGTGCCAGCTCACCACTCGCTTGGAGTAATTCACCCCTCCACTTT. It specifies CASSPLAWSNSPLHF.

The chain carries TRBV10-3 and TRBJ2-3; D is unresolved. Looked up from germline, CDR1 is ENHRY and CDR2 is SYGVKD. The CDR3 has 11 residues. V gave up 6 bases and J gave up 4 bases, with 5 bases separating them. CDR3 sequence (DNA): TGTGCCATCAGGGCCGCAGATACGCAGTATTTT. As protein: CAIRAADTQYF.

The chain recombines TRBV11-2 with TRBJ2-3; 8 positions match TRBD1. In germline, CDR1 is SGHAT, CDR2 FQNNGV. The V segment lost 3 bases and the J segment 1 base; nucleotides outside the gene matches: 6. There are 16 residues in the CDR3. The CDR3: CASSFNGQGGTDTQYF. For the CDR3, the DNA is TGTGCCAGCAGCTTCAATGGACAGGGTGGCACAGATACGCAGTATTTT.

As for this clone: A read error is the likely source, as a far larger clone sits one nucleotide away. The rearrangement joins TRBV9 to TRBJ2-7; TRBD1 matches at 7 bases. J lost 0 bases, V lost 3 bases, and 3 bases had no gene match. Germline lookup yields CDR1 SGDLS and CDR2 YYNGEE. The CDR3 contains 14 residues. The CDR3: CASSGQGSSYEQYF. As DNA, the CDR3 is TGTGCCAGCAGCGGACAGGGAAGCTCCTACGAGCAGTACTTC.

The chain joins TRBV28 to TRBJ2-5; 8 nucleotides line up with TRBD2. This CDR3 has 15 amino acids. CDR1 is MDHEN and CDR2 is SYDVKM in the germline V gene. Trimming cost V 4 bases and J 5 bases; bases outside gene matches: 9. The CDR3 nucleotides are TGTGCCAGCAGTTCTCCCGGGAGGGCCTATGAGACCCAGTACTTC. It translates to CASSSPGRAYETQYF.

The J gene is TRBJ1-1, the V gene TRBV12-5; D is uncertain. V lost 3 bases and J 0 bases, leaving 5 bases between the germline ends. The germline V gene encodes CDR1 LGHNT and CDR2 FRNRAP. The length of the CDR3 is 13 residues. The CDR3 protein is CASGFVMNTEAFF. CDR3 coding DNA: TGTGCTAGTGGTTTCGTTATGAACACTGAAGCTTTCTTT.

This chain joins TRBV6-5 and TRBJ1-5; tentative D call: TRBD1 (5 bases). Trimming pared 5 bases from V and 4 bases from J, leaving 9 bases between. Germline-derived CDR1 and CDR2 are MNHEY and SVGAGI. The CDR3 covers 13 residues. The chain's CDR3 is CASSTGANQPQHF. CDR3 DNA sequence: TGTGCCAGCAGTACAGGCGCGAATCAGCCCCAGCATTTT.

The V call is TRBV15, the J call TRBJ2-7; 8 bases map to TRBD2. The CDR3 sequence is 15 residues long. Germline values: CDR1 LNHNV, CDR2 YYDKDF (reference sequence). J lost 4 bases, V lost 2 bases, and 7 bases had no gene match. The CDR3 DNA sequence: TGTGCCACCAGCAGATCCTCTCAGCGGGAGTACGAGCAGTACTTC. Amino acid sequence: CATSRSSQREYEQYF. Based on the CDR3 plus reference TRBV15 and TRBJ2-7, the full variable domain is DAMVIQNPRYQVTQFGKPVTLSCSQTLNHNVMYWYQQKSSQAPKLLFHYYDKDFNNEADTPDNFQSRRPNTSFCFLDIRSPGLGDTAMYLCATSRSSQREYEQYFGPGTRLTVT.